This entry is about one TCR beta chain. Its antigen remains undetermined. No much larger clone exists at a distance of one base, and base qualities are not known. The data belong to a study of T cell responses to AZD1222 COVID-19 vaccine (dated by TCRdb to the early 2020s). For context, the study as a whole: AZD1222 recipients given second doses at about 4 weeks or at about 12 weeks were pooled, since spike-specific TCR depth and breadth were not found to differ between the two schedules. TCR sequencing was performed for over 230 trial participants, of whom roughly 200 were given two doses of AZD1222 and approximately 26 were given two doses of MenACWY control vaccine. Trial participants were enrolled by age into 18-55, 56-69 and 70-plus year subgroups, with around 150, 28 and 57 TCR-sequenced participants respectively.

Broader findings and caveats from the paper: Participants were mostly white British and included more females than males, and it was suggested by the authors that clonal diversity may have been underestimated. Conclusions about previously exposed vaccinees were limited because only five to seven AZD1222 recipients were SARS-CoV-2 seropositive at baseline. A significant rise in spike-specific TCR breadth and depth was observed after two AZD1222 doses relative to day 0 and relative to MenACWY recipients. Because no day 14 peak-response samples were available, repertoires were characterized only after the peak T cell response. CD4 TCRs associated with the vaccine covered the entire spike protein, and the dominant responses were in regions 160-218 and 743-854. The 56-69-year group was small, and its depth increase did not reach significance, likely because of low power. Epitopes outside the regions mutated in the B.1.351 and B.1.1.7 variants were reportedly recognized by nearly half of the unique spike-specific TCRs.

The CDR3 regions of human TCRbeta chains were analyzed by immunosequencing. The paper's data handling went like this. TCRs in the repertoires were matched against a reference library of SARS-CoV-2-specific TCRs that had been generated with the MIRA antigen-specificity platform. Breadth was defined as the fraction of unique TCRs that were SARS-CoV-2-associated, and depth was defined as the fraction of total T cells that were SARS-CoV-2-associated. Using the MIRA data, every spike-specific TCR was mapped to the spike region that the TCR reacted to and assigned to either a CD4 or a CD8 class. Log10-transformed breadth and depth values were compared by one-way ANOVA with Sidak's multiple comparisons tests. TCRdb holds this immuneACCESS table with in-frame rearrangements only. Some clones are missing; in checked studies, unresolved V genes explain under half, and the rest has no known cause. V and J calls plus clone size are reproduced from that table; the DNA served to infer D and trimming. For this sample there are roughly 110,000 clones; roughly nine tenths appear just once. The ten largest clones capture roughly 7% of the sample.

The CDR3 runs 15 residues from the cysteine to the phenylalanine. The DNA shown is the 45-base CDR3, in frame from base 1. V is shortened by 0 bases, J by 4 bases, and the region joining them spans 10 bases. As encoded in the germline V gene (reference sequence), CDR1 is LNHNV while CDR2 is YYDKDF. What the time point label conveys for this sample: baseline before first vaccination. The vaccinee samples were drawn from two UK trials, COV001 and COV002, one of which was a single-blind randomized controlled phase 2/3 trial testing AZD1222 (ChAdOx1 nCoV-19) in healthy adults. For TCRbeta chain sequencing, PBMC samples from trial participants were taken at day 0 and at day 28 after the second dose.

The TCR originated in an adult in good health. The input for sequencing was peripheral blood, taken on day 0 of AZD1222 vaccination. This sequence uses TRBV15 and TRBJ1-5, and TRBD1 may be the D gene, going by 5 matching bases. The sequence in DNA is TGTGCCACCAGCAGAGACGGGACTCGAAATCAGCCCCAGCATTTT. It encodes CATSRDGTRNQPQHF. Supplemented by the reference TRBV15 and TRBJ1-5 proteins around the CDR3, the complete variable domain is DAMVIQNPRYQVTQFGKPVTLSCSQTLNHNVMYWYQQKSSQAPKLLFHYYDKDFNNEADTPDNFQSRRPNTSFCFLDIRSPGLGDTAMYLCATSRDGTRNQPQHFGDGTRLSIL.